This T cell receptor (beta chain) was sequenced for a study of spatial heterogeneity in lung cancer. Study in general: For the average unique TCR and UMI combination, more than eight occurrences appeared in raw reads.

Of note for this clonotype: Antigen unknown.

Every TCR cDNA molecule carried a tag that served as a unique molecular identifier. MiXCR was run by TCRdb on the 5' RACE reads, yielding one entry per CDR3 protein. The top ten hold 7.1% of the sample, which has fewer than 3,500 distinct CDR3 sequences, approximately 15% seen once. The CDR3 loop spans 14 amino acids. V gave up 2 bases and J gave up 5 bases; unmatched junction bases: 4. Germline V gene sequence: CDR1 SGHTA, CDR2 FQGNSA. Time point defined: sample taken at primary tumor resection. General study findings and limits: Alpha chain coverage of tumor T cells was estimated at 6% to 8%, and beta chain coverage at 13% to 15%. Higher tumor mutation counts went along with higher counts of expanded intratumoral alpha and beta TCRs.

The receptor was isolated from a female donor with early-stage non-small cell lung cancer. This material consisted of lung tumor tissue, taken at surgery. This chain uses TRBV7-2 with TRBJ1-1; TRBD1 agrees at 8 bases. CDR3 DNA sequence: TGTGCCAGCAGCTTAACAGGGGGACGGACTGAAGCTTTCTTT. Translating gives CASSLTGGRTEAFF.